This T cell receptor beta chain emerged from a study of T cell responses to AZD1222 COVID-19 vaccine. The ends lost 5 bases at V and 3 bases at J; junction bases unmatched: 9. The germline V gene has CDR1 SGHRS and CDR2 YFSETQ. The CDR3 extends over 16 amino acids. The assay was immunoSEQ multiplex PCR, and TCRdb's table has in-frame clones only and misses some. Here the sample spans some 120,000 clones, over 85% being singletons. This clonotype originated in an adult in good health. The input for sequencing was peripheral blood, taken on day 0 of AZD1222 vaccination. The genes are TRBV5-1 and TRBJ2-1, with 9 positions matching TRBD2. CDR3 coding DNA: TGCGCCAGCAGTACGACTAGCGGTGGGGTCTACAATGAGCAGTTCTTC. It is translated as CASSTTSGGVYNEQFF. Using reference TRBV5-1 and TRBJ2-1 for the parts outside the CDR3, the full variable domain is KAGVTQTPRYLIKTRGQQVTLSCSPISGHRSVSWYQQTPGQGLQFLFEYFSETQRNKGNFPGRFSGRQFSNSRSEMNVSTLELGDSALYLCASSTTSGGVYNEQFFGPGTRLTVL.